A selection of T cell receptor beta chains follows, all from one sample in a study of blood T cell repertoires in COVID-19. Measured with immunoSEQ multiplex PCR; TCRdb has only the in-frame clones, and not every one. The sample lists under 100,000 clones, 87% occurring once. Material for sequencing was peripheral blood. The receptor source for this set is a male donor with acute or convalescent COVID-19. Both conserved end residues are part of each CDR3. A D gene is named only where the DNA matches it firmly. Clone size is shown for a subset of rows, as once, few, many or a class of expanded clone.

CASSPMSGSYWDEQFF TGTGCCAGCAGCCCCATGTCGGGTTCCTACTGGGATGAGCAGTTCTTC TRBJ2-1 TRBV14 NA NA
CASSPEGGRAHEKLFF TGTGCCAGCAGCCCTGAGGGAGGACGGGCCCATGAAAAACTGTTTTTT TRBJ1-4 TRBV5-4 NA NA
CAIRQGDSPLHF TGTGCCATCAGGCAGGGTGATTCACCCCTCCACTTT TRBJ1-6 TRBV10-3 NA NA
CASSQGQGYTEAFF TGTGCCAGCAGTCAGGGACAGGGTTACACTGAAGCTTTCTTT TRBJ1-1 TRBV6-5 TRBD1 NA
CASSQDLQGATDTQYF TGTGCCAGCAGCCAAGATCTGCAGGGGGCCACAGATACGCAGTATTTT TRBJ2-3 TRBV3-1/TRBV3-2 TRBD1 NA
CASILDTRMRQPQHF TGTGCCAGCATCCTCGACACCAGGATGAGACAGCCCCAGCATTTT TRBJ1-5 TRBV6-5 NA NA
CASSPGTGEFYGYTF TGTGCCAGCAGTCCGGGGACAGGGGAATTTTATGGCTACACCTTC TRBJ1-2 TRBV7-2 TRBD1 NA
CASSTTQGALSPLHF TGTGCCAGCAGTACGACCCAGGGGGCGCTTTCACCCCTCCACTTT TRBJ1-6 TRBV6-5 TRBD1 few
CASTSNTEAFF TGTGCCAGCACATCGAACACTGAAGCTTTCTTT TRBJ1-1 TRBV6-5 NA NA
CASSPSRQGAGETQYF TGTGCCAGCTCACCTAGTCGACAGGGGGCAGGAGAGACCCAGTACTTC TRBJ2-5 TRBV18 TRBD1 NA
CASSTGTGPEGYTF TGTGCCAGCAGCACCGGGACAGGCCCCGAAGGCTACACCTTC TRBJ1-2 TRBV6-5 TRBD1 NA
CASSPTANTEAFF TGTGCCAGCTCACCAACAGCGAACACTGAAGCTTTCTTT TRBJ1-1 TRBV18 NA NA
CASSSATAISYEQYF TGCGCCAGCAGCTCGGCGACAGCTATCTCCTACGAGCAGTACTTC TRBJ2-7 TRBV5-1 NA NA
CASSMMGRGQNTEAFF TGTGCCAGTAGTATGATGGGTCGGGGACAGAACACTGAAGCTTTCTTT TRBJ1-1 TRBV19 NA NA
CASSQGLSGNTIYF TGCGCCAGCAGCCAAGGGCTCTCTGGAAACACCATATATTTT TRBJ1-3 TRBV4-1 NA NA
CAWAGPGGGQPQHF TGTGCCTGGGCCGGTCCGGGGGGCGGTCAGCCCCAGCATTTT TRBJ1-5 TRBV30 NA few
CASSLRRGPRDEQFF TGTGCCAGCAGTTTACGGCGGGGCCCTCGCGATGAGCAGTTCTTC TRBJ2-1 TRBV28 NA NA
CASSMDGTGVIHF TGTGCCAGCAGCATGGACGGTACAGGGGTGATCCACTTT TRBJ1-6 TRBV7-9 TRBD1 NA
CASSPSDRGETQYF TGTGCCAGCAGTCCCTCGGACAGGGGCGAGACCCAGTACTTC TRBJ2-5 TRBV28 TRBD1 NA
CASKIDRTRGAQPQHF TGTGCCAGCAAGATCGACCGGACCAGGGGGGCTCAGCCCCAGCATTTT TRBJ1-5 TRBV6-6 TRBD1 NA
CASKRGGEDTQYF TGTGCCAGCAAGCGGGGGGGCGAAGATACGCAGTATTTT TRBJ2-3 TRBV6-5 TRBD2 NA
CASRLAGDNTGELFF TGTGCCAGCAGACTAGCGGGGGATAACACCGGGGAGCTGTTTTTT TRBJ2-2 TRBV28 TRBD2 NA
CASSQVTTGGPNEQFF TGTGCCAGCAGCCAAGTCACAACGGGGGGGCCTAATGAGCAGTTCTTC TRBJ2-1 TRBV4-2 TRBD2 NA
CASSQEGAGDTQYF TGTGCCAGCAGCCAAGAGGGCGCTGGGGATACGCAGTATTTT TRBJ2-3 TRBV3-1/TRBV3-2 NA NA
CATSRDGALGQAAFWNTQYF TGTGCCACCAGCAGAGATGGGGCCCTAGGACAGGCCGCCTTTTGGAATACGCAGTATTTT TRBJ2-3 TRBV15 TRBD1 NA
CASSRSGETQYF TGCGCCAGCAGCAGATCCGGGGAGACCCAGTACTTC TRBJ2-5 TRBV5-1 NA NA
CATSGAGEYNEQFF TGTGCCACCAGTGGGGCAGGGGAATACAATGAGCAGTTCTTC TRBJ2-1 TRBV24-1 NA NA
CASSLKVSHRVDNSPLHF TGTGCCAGCAGCTTAAAAGTTTCCCACCGAGTAGATAATTCACCCCTCCACTTT TRBJ1-6 TRBV7-3 NA NA
CASSPGQGNQPQHF TGTGCCAGCTCACCGGGACAGGGTAATCAGCCCCAGCATTTT TRBJ1-5 TRBV18 TRBD1 NA
CASSLDSLYTDTQYF TGTGCCAGCAGTCTGGACTCACTCTACACAGATACGCAGTATTTT TRBJ2-3 TRBV2 NA NA
CASSPSTGGMGSYEQYF TGTGCCAGCTCACCTTCTACAGGGGGCATGGGGTCCTACGAGCAGTACTTC TRBJ2-7 TRBV18 TRBD1 NA
CSVSKGTGGDTEAFF TGCAGCGTTTCAAAGGGAACAGGGGGGGACACTGAAGCTTTCTTT TRBJ1-1 TRBV29-1 TRBD1 NA
CASSPRQGGNSPLHF TGTGCCAGCAGCCCGAGACAGGGGGGTAATTCACCCCTCCACTTT TRBJ1-6 TRBV11-2 TRBD1 NA
CASKAGGSTDTQYF TGTGCCAGCAAAGCGGGGGGGAGCACAGATACGCAGTATTTT TRBJ2-3 TRBV28 TRBD2 NA
CASSWGDSNQPQHF TGTGCCAGTAGCTGGGGGGATAGCAATCAGCCCCAGCATTTT TRBJ1-5 TRBV19 NA NA
CASSLAGQFSPLHF TGTGCCAGCAGTTTAGCGGGACAGTTTTCACCCCTCCACTTT TRBJ1-6 TRBV28 TRBD1 NA
CASSREWDTQYF TGTGCCAGCAGTCGAGAGTGGGATACGCAGTATTTT TRBJ2-3 TRBV12-3/TRBV12-4 NA once
CASSEGAMNTEAFF TGTGCCAGCAGTGAAGGAGCTATGAACACTGAAGCTTTCTTT TRBJ1-1 TRBV25-1 NA NA
CASSLVGARTEAFF TGCGCCAGCAGCTTGGTAGGGGCGAGAACTGAAGCTTTCTTT TRBJ1-1 TRBV5-1 NA NA